These 18 T cell receptor beta chains originate from one sample sequenced in a study of technical replicates of blood from a handful of donors. Assay: immunoSEQ multiplex PCR; the TCRdb copy retains only in-frame clones and omits some. Of about 81,000 clones in the sample, 95% to 97% are singletons; the top ten hold around 0.2%. The specimen sequenced was T cells isolated from PBMCs. These receptors were taken from a human donor in good health.

This chain uses TRBV10-1 with TRBJ1-5; weak D call: TRBD1 (6 bases). CDR3 length: 17 amino acids. Germline-derived CDR1 and CDR2 are WNHNN and SYGVQD (reference sequence). V was clipped by 0 bases and J by 4 bases, with 16 bases between them. In nucleotides, the CDR3 is TGCGCCAGCAGTGAGTCACAAGCAGGGGAGGGAAATCAGCCCCAGCATTTT. Its protein is CASSESQAGEGNQPQHF.

V is TRBV5-1 and J is TRBJ2-3, with TRBD1 as a possible D gene (7 bases). The CDR3 contains 14 residues. Germline CDR1 is SGHRS and CDR2 is YFSETQ. V shed 4 bases and J shed 2 bases, with 11 bases lying between them. The CDR3 DNA is TGCGCCAGCAGCGCAGGGGGGAACACAGATACGCAGTATTTT. Its protein product is CASSAGGNTDTQYF.

This clone has just one count. The chain couples TRBV7-8 to TRBJ1-2; 9 nucleotides align to TRBD1. The CDR3 sequence is 15 residues long. Per germline, CDR1 SGHVS and CDR2 FQNEAQ. Unmatched junction bases numbered 5, after V lost 5 bases and J lost 1 base. The CDR3 sequence: CASSTGTGHNYGYTF. Here the CDR3 DNA reads TGTGCCAGCAGCACCGGGACAGGGCATAACTATGGCTACACCTTC.

V is TRBV6-1 and J is TRBJ2-7, with a tentative D call TRBD1 (6 bases). Germline V CDR1 and CDR2: MNHNS, SASEGT. The length of the CDR3 is 14 residues. V was trimmed by 7 bases and J by 0 bases, leaving 13 bases between them. CDR3 protein: CASTRTGPSYEQYF. CDR3 nucleotide sequence: TGTGCCAGCACCCGAACAGGGCCCTCCTACGAGCAGTACTTC.

This chain connects TRBV2 to TRBJ2-4, with TRBD1 matching 7 bases. Per germline, CDR1 SNHLY and CDR2 FYNNEI. The CDR3 sequence is 15 residues long. V was clipped by 4 bases and J by 3 bases; unmatched bases: 6. For the CDR3, the DNA is TGTGCCAGCAGTGGAGTGACAGGGTACAAAAACATTCAGTACTTC. This sequence encodes CASSGVTGYKNIQYF.

This clone turned up a few times. The junction and the germline gene differ at one end; a read error may be behind it. The chain links TRBV7-6 to TRBJ2-1; 9 bases agree with TRBD2. CDR1 and CDR2 from the germline V gene are SGHVS and FNYEAQ. CDR3 length equals 17 residues. The CDR3 is CASSLRLGTSSSNEQFF. CDR3 sequence (DNA): TGTGCCAGCAGCCTTAGATTGGGGACTAGCTCCTCCAATGAGCAGTTCTTC.

The chain couples TRBV15 to TRBJ1-1; D is possibly TRBD1 (5 bases). V was cut by 1 base and J by 5 bases, with 11 bases left in between. The CDR3 totals 14 residues. The germline V gene encodes CDR1 LNHNV and CDR2 YYDKDF (reference sequence). The CDR3 sequence is CATSRAREGTEAFF. The DNA of the CDR3 is TGTGCCACCAGCAGAGCCAGGGAGGGGACTGAAGCTTTCTTT.

V usage is TRBV11-3 and J usage is TRBJ1-2; D not certain. The CDR3 covers 13 residues. Germline CDR1 is SGHNT and CDR2 is YENEEA. V shed 1 base and J shed 13 bases, with 16 bases lying between them. CDR3 residues: CASSLGLARSITF. CDR3 nucleotides: TGTGCCAGCAGCTTAGGGTTAGCCCGCAGTATCACCTTC. Based on the CDR3 plus reference TRBV11-3 and TRBJ1-2, the full variable domain is EAGVVQSPRYKIIEKKQPVAFWCNPISGHNTLYWYLQNLGQGPELLIRYENEEAVDDSQLPKDRFSAERLKGVDSTLKIQPAELGDSAVYLCASSLGLARSITFGSGTRLTVV.

The V gene is TRBV30, the J gene TRBJ2-7; 12 bases match TRBD1. After removal of 0 bases from V and 7 bases from J, the junction contained 10 bases not matched to a gene. CDR3 length: 16 residues. CDR1 and CDR2 from the germline V gene are GTSNPN and SVGIG (reference sequence). CDR3 coding DNA: TGTGCCTGGAGTGTACCCGGGACAGGGGGCTCGGGGGAGCAGTACTTC. Its protein is CAWSVPGTGGSGEQYF.

The chain uses TRBV6-5 and TRBJ2-1; TRBD1 matches at 7 bases. With 3 bases clipped from V and 4 bases from J, the junction kept 9 bases outside the gene matches. The CDR3 contains 16 residues. The germline V gene has CDR1 MNHEY and CDR2 SVGAGI. The CDR3, as DNA: TGTGCCAGCAGTTATTCAGGGGGAAGGGTATACAATGAGCAGTTCTTC. Translated: CASSYSGGRVYNEQFF.

This chain links TRBV5-5 with TRBJ1-3, with 8 bases aligning to TRBD1. This CDR3 spans 16 amino acids. V shed 0 bases and J 4 bases; nucleotides not matched to a gene: 6. Germline V CDR1 and CDR2: SGHKS, YYEKEE (reference sequence). The CDR3 DNA reads as TGTGCCAGCAGCTTGGTCTGGACAGGGATAGGAAACACCATATATTTT. Its translation is CASSLVWTGIGNTIYF.

This chain connects TRBV6-5 to TRBJ2-7; 8 positions match TRBD2. The V gene's germline CDR1 is MNHEY and CDR2 SVGAGI. The CDR3 loop spans 16 amino acids. With V trimmed by 2 bases and J by 5 bases, 11 bases remained unmatched. CDR3 DNA: TGTGCCAGCAGTTACCGGACGGGAGGGAACACGAACGAGCAGTACTTC. Translated: CASSYRTGGNTNEQYF.

The V and J genes are TRBV2 and TRBJ2-1; tentatively, D is TRBD1 (5 bases). CDR1 and CDR2 from the germline V gene are SNHLY and FYNNEI. Trimming removed 7 bases from V and 9 bases from J, with 16 bases in between. The CDR3 has 13 amino acids. This chain's CDR3 is CASKAITQGEQFF. The DNA for the CDR3 is TGTGCCAGCAAAGCGATTACTCAGGGTGAGCAGTTCTTC.

The genes are TRBV5-1 and TRBJ2-7; D perhaps matches TRBD1 (6 bases). Germline lookup yields CDR1 SGHRS and CDR2 YFSETQ. CDR3 length: 15 residues. V was pared by 3 bases and J by 0 bases, with 13 bases between. The CDR3 here is CASSSGRTDSYEQYF. CDR3 nucleotides: TGCGCCAGCAGCTCGGGGCGGACAGACTCCTACGAGCAGTACTTC. Full variable domain (outside the CDR3, taken from reference TRBV5-1 and TRBJ2-7): KAGVTQTPRYLIKTRGQQVTLSCSPISGHRSVSWYQQTPGQGLQFLFEYFSETQRNKGNFPGRFSGRQFSNSRSEMNVSTLELGDSALYLCASSSGRTDSYEQYFGPGTRLTVT.

This sequence joins TRBV19 and TRBJ2-1, with 8 bases fitting TRBD2. The junction had 5 bases not matched to a gene; V was cut back by 6 bases and J by 4 bases. Germline V gene sequence: CDR1 LNHDA, CDR2 SQIVND (reference sequence). The CDR3 contains 14 residues. DNA of the CDR3: TGTGCCAGTAGCGGGAGGGCTGGGTACAATGAGCAGTTCTTC. Translated: CASSGRAGYNEQFF.

The V gene is TRBV10-3, the J gene TRBJ1-1; 7 bases match TRBD1. Trimming took 6 bases from V and 9 from J; bases not matched to a gene: 13. CDR1 is ENHRY and CDR2 is SYGVKD in the germline V gene. This CDR3 has 14 residues. This chain's CDR3 is CAISGGTVGWKAFF. CDR3 coding DNA: TGTGCCATCAGCGGAGGGACAGTAGGTTGGAAAGCTTTCTTT.

The chain links TRBV9 to TRBJ2-2, with TRBD1 identical over 7 bases. Unmatched junction bases numbered 7, after V lost 0 bases and J lost 5 bases. Germline V gene data show CDR1 as SGDLS and CDR2 as YYNGEE. There are 16 residues in the CDR3. As DNA, the CDR3 is TGTGCCAGCAGCGTAGAAACAGGGGAATTAACCGGGGAGCTGTTTTTT. Its translation is CASSVETGELTGELFF.

This chain joins TRBV21-1 and TRBJ2-1; the table assigns TRBD2, which was not confirmed against the DNA. TRBV21-1 is classified as a pseudogene. This CDR3 comprises 16 residues. CDR3 region: CASSKFYGGSYNEQFF. The CDR3, as DNA: TGTGCCAGCAGCAAATTTTATGGAGGATCCTACAATGAGCAGTTCTTC.